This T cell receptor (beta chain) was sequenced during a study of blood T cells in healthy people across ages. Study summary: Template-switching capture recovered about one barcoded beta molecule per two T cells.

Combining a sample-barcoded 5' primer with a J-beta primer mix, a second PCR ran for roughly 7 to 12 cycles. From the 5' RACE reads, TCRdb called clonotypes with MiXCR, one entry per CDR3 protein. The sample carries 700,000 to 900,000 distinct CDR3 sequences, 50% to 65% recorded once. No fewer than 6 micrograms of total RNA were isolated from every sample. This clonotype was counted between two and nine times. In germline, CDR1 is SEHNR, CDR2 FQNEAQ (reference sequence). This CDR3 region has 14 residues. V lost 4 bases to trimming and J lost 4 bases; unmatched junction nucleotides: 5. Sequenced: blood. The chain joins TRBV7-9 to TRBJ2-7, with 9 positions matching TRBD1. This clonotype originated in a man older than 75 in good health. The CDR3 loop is CASSSGQGRYEQYF. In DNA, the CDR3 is TGTGCCAGCAGCTCGGGACAGGGAAGGTACGAGCAGTACTTC.